Listed here is a single TCR beta chain. The source of the sample is a study of blood T cell repertoires in COVID-19. Libraries were prepared by immunoSEQ multiplex PCR; TCRdb keeps only in-frame clonotypes and omits some of them. The sample lists about 270,000 clones; more than 75% were seen once. Trimming took 2 bases from V and 4 from J, leaving 7 bases between them. This CDR3 comprises 13 residues. Looked up from germline, CDR1 is SGHDT and CDR2 is YYEEEE. Sequencing used peripheral blood. The V gene is TRBV5-6, the J gene TRBJ1-3; D might be TRBD1 (6 bases). The source is a woman between 45 and 65 years old with acute or convalescent COVID-19. The CDR3 DNA sequence: TGTGCCAGCAGCTTACAGGGAGGAAACACCATATATTTT. It specifies CASSLQGGNTIYF.